The clone carrying this T cell receptor beta chain was counted ten times or more. The data stem from a study of T-cell reconstitution after alpha-beta-depleted transplantation in children. The trim removed 5 bases at V and 5 bases at J, leaving 6 bases unmatched. This CDR3 has 15 residues. Preparation of the TCRbeta library was carried out with unique molecular identifiers. Each CDR3 protein is one row after TCRdb ran MiXCR on the PCR reads. The data contain 350,000 to 400,000 distinct CDR3 sequences, around 21% of them singletons. The TCR sequence derives from a human donor who donated a stem cell graft to a child with acute myeloid leukemia. This sample comprised PBMCs from the stem cell graft donor, obtained from the stem cell graft. This sequence joins TRBV12-3 or TRBV12-4 and TRBJ2-2; 9 bases are shared with TRBD2. The CDR3, as DNA: TGTGCCAGCAGTGCTCGGACTAGCGAAACCGGGGAGCTGTTTTTT. This encodes CASSARTSETGELFF.